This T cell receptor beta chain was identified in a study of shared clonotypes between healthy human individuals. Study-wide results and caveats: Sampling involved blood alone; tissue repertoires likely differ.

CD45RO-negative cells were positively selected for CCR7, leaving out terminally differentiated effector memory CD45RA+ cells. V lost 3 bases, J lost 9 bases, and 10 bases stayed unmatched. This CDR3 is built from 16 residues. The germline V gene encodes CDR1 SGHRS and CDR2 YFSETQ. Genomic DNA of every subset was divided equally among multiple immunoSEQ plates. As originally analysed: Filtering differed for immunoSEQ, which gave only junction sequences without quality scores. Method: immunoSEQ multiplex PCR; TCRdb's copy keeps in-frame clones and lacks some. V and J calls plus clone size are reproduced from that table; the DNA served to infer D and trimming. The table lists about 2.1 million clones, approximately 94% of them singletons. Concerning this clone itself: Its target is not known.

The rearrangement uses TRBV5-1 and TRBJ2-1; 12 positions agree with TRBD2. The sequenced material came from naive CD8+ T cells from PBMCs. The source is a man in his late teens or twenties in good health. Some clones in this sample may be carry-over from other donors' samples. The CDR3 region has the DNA TGCGCCAGCAGCTCTGTGACTAGCGGGAGTAGGGGTGAGCAGTTCTTC. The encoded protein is CASSSVTSGSRGEQFF.